This T cell receptor (beta chain) comes out of a study of T-cell reconstitution after alpha-beta-depleted transplantation in children. General study points: The main origin of T-cell counts and diversity one year after transplant was newly produced T cells. Several patients had high TCRbeta diversity at day 60; it came from surviving recipient T cells and thymic progenitors. Expanded graft clones, several hundred of them, were reportedly the source of alpha-beta T cells about two months after transplant.

This clonotype was seen ten or more times. Its specificity is not known. TCRbeta library preparation incorporated unique molecular identifiers. TCRdb independently ran MiXCR on the PCR reads; one entry per CDR3 protein. The sample lists 700,000 to 850,000 distinct CDR3 sequences; 15% to 20% were seen once. This CDR3 is 16 amino acids long. Germline V gene data show CDR1 as SGHNT and CDR2 as YYREEE (reference sequence). V was clipped by 0 bases and J by 4 bases; unmatched bases: 5. This receptor was identified in a male patient between 5 and 17 years old who had a stem cell transplant for acute lymphoblastic leukemia, so the T cells may come from the graft donor. The sample consisted of PBMCs, mostly from graft donor cells, taken 360 days after TCRalphabeta/CD19-depleted stem cell transplant. This rearrangement joins TRBV5-4 to TRBJ2-1; TRBD1 agrees at 9 bases. The CDR3 coding sequence is TGTGCCAGCAGCTTGGGGAGACAGGGGGATTACAATGAGCAGTTCTTC. It specifies CASSLGRQGDYNEQFF.